Listed below are T cell receptor beta chains from one sample, sequenced in a study of blood T cell repertoires in COVID-19. Profiling relied on immunoSEQ multiplex PCR, and the TCRdb table lists in-frame clones only, not all of them. The repertoire consists of roughly 260,000 clones, with 88% occurring once and the leading ten covering over 4%. The sequencing input was peripheral blood. The receptors stem from a man aged 55 to 69 who had recovered from COVID-19. The CDR3 runs from the conserved cysteine through the conserved F or W. Fields, in order: clone size, CDR3 length, J gene, V gene, CDR3 protein. Only some rows state a clone size, as once, few, many or a class for expanded clones.

size: once; length: 15; J: TRBJ1-2; V: TRBV7-6; CDR3: CASSLTDRASSGYTF
size: -; length: 17; J: TRBJ2-7; V: TRBV11-2; CDR3: CASSLDPGRQGASEQYF
size: -; length: 17; J: TRBJ2-2; V: TRBV18; CDR3: CASSLYLVGQAIGELFF
size: -; length: 13; J: TRBJ2-7; V: TRBV20-1; CDR3: CSASSVVAYEQYF
size: once; length: 15; J: TRBJ2-2; V: TRBV9; CDR3: CASSVGGGNTGELFF
size: -; length: 13; J: TRBJ2-1; V: TRBV18; CDR3: CASSTHSYNEQFF
size: -; length: 14; J: TRBJ1-1; V: TRBV19; CDR3: CASSIDDRQIEAFF
size: -; length: 15; J: TRBJ2-3; V: TRBV30; CDR3: CAWSVNGGSTDTQYF
size: -; length: 14; J: TRBJ2-5; V: TRBV14; CDR3: CASSQLLHQETQYF
size: -; length: 17; J: TRBJ1-5; V: TRBV6-1; CDR3: CASSDRGRANSNQPQHF
size: -; length: 15; J: TRBJ1-5; V: TRBV6-6; CDR3: CASSRSWPSNQPQHF
size: few; length: 15; J: TRBJ1-6; V: TRBV2; CDR3: CASSEEQGARSPLHF
size: -; length: 18; J: TRBJ1-6; V: TRBV19; CDR3: CASQPWTGPSSYNSPLHF
size: -; length: 16; J: TRBJ2-2; V: TRBV5-1; CDR3: CASSLKGLAGTGELFF
size: -; length: 15; J: TRBJ2-7; V: TRBV6-5; CDR3: CASSNRGGQGYEQYF
size: -; length: 15; J: TRBJ2-1; V: TRBV3-1/TRBV3-2; CDR3: CASSPWTSGGNEQFF
size: -; length: 12; J: TRBJ1-1; V: TRBV9; CDR3: CASSSMNTEAFF
size: -; length: 13; J: TRBJ2-1; V: TRBV2; CDR3: CATELDRGQEQFF